This T cell receptor beta chain came from a study of PD-1 blockade in classical Hodgkin lymphoma. Findings and limits, study-wide: CD4+ TCR diversity climbed significantly by C4D1, unlike CD8+ TCR diversity. Complete responders showed a baseline diversity that resembled the diversity of newly diagnosed patients.

This CDR3 has 17 amino acids. Note on this clone: What it recognizes is unknown.

Time point meaning: cycle 4 day 1 (C4D1), after more than five weeks of nivolumab. All trial patients relapsed after autologous stem cell transplantation. Progressive disease, partial response or complete response was each patient's best response. Repertoires were generated with immunoSEQ multiplex PCR, while TCRdb's copy carries only in-frame clones and drops some. Among some 86,000 clones listed, 90% were seen once. Sample: peripheral blood mononuclear cells (PBMCs), taken before the fourth cycle of nivolumab. This clonotype originated in a human donor with classical Hodgkin lymphoma. This chain connects TRBV21-1 to TRBJ1-4. TRBV21-1 is labeled a pseudogene. The CDR3 region has the DNA TGTGCCAGCAGTGGATCCGGCTACAAGGTGCATAATGAAAAACTGTTTTTT. Translated: CASSGSGYKVHNEKLFF.